The 8 T cell receptor beta chains given below trace back to one sample, sequenced in a study of cytomegalovirus exposure and HLA in healthy donors. The study ran its PCR with 60 Vbeta and 13 Jbeta primers. This table comes from immunoSEQ multiplex PCR, and its TCRdb copy is limited to in-frame clones, with some not included. The profile shows around 97,000 clones, around 80% of them singletons. Sequenced material: PBMCs. Receptors originate from a man aged 40-55 years in good health and CMV-seropositive.

This clone was observed a handful of times. This chain joins TRBV6-1 and TRBJ2-3; D is possibly TRBD1 (5 bases). V was trimmed by 3 bases and J by 10 bases, leaving 14 bases between them. Germline V CDR1 and CDR2: MNHNS, SASEGT. The length of the CDR3 is 13 residues. The CDR3 coding sequence is TGTGCCAGCAGTGATTCCAGGGTCGGTGCGCAGTATTTT. Translation gives CASSDSRVGAQYF.

The chain carries TRBV18 and TRBJ2-3, with 7 bases fitting TRBD1. The CDR3 totals 15 residues. Germline assignment: CDR1 KGHSH and CDR2 LQKENI. Trimming at V came to 4 bases and at J to 2 bases, leaving 6 bases not matched to a gene. CDR3 sequence: CASSLRQGHTDTQYF. CDR3 bases: TGTGCCAGCTCACTCAGACAGGGCCACACAGATACGCAGTATTTT.

As regards this clone: One end of the junction is discordant with germline, which a read error may explain. The chain couples TRBV19 to TRBJ1-2, with 7 bases lining up with TRBD1. The CDR3 loop spans 14 amino acids. CDR1 is LNHDA, CDR2 SQIVND, per germline (reference sequence). The CDR3 nucleotides read TGTGCCAGTTCGAAGGAGGGGGCCGGCTATGGCCACACCTTC. Protein sequence: CASSKEGAGYGHTF.

The rearrangement joins TRBV5-1 to TRBJ2-5; a weak D match, TRBD1 (6 bases). This CDR3 is 13 amino acids long. V dropped 2 bases and J dropped 5 bases, with 10 bases sitting between them. Germline V lookup: CDR1 SGHRS, CDR2 YFSETQ. The CDR3 coding sequence is TGCGCCAGCAGCTTACAGGGAGCCGAGACCCAGTACTTC. Protein product: CASSLQGAETQYF.

In this sample, this clone turned up a few times. The chain couples TRBV15 to TRBJ1-2; 10 bases match TRBD1. Trimming at V came to 6 bases and at J to 2 bases, leaving 6 bases not matched to a gene. This CDR3 comprises 15 residues. The germline CDR1 and CDR2 sequences are LNHNV and YYDKDF (reference sequence). Here the CDR3 DNA reads TGTGCCACCAGGGGACAGGGGTGGTTCAACTATGGCTACACCTTC. This sequence encodes CATRGQGWFNYGYTF. Combining the CDR3 with reference TRBV15 and TRBJ1-2 gives the whole variable domain DAMVIQNPRYQVTQFGKPVTLSCSQTLNHNVMYWYQQKSSQAPKLLFHYYDKDFNNEADTPDNFQSRRPNTSFCFLDIRSPGLGDTAMYLCATRGQGWFNYGYTFGSGTRLTVV.

This rearrangement joins TRBV5-4 to TRBJ2-7, with 14 bases lining up with TRBD2. The CDR3 extends over 15 amino acids. Germline assignment: CDR1 SGHNT and CDR2 YYREEE (reference sequence). J lost 3 bases, V lost 4 bases, and 3 bases had no gene match. In DNA form, the CDR3 reads TGTGCCAGCAGCCTGGGGACTAGCGGGGGCTACGAGCAGTACTTC. Residues: CASSLGTSGGYEQYF.

The V gene is TRBV19, the J gene TRBJ1-1, with 8 bases lining up with TRBD1. In germline, CDR1 is LNHDA, CDR2 SQIVND (reference sequence). This CDR3 has 14 residues. V trimming: 5 bases; J trimming: 1 base; junction bases outside the gene matches: 3. CDR3 protein: CASSAGTGNTEAFF. DNA of the CDR3: TGTGCCAGTAGTGCAGGGACAGGGAACACTGAAGCTTTCTTT.

The chain has TRBV6-5 and TRBJ2-3; maybe TRBD2 (7 bases). Trimming shortened V by 2 bases and J by 3 bases, and 12 bases separated the two germline ends. There are 15 residues in the CDR3. CDR1 MNHEY and CDR2 SVGAGI come from the germline V gene. In nucleotides, the CDR3 is TGTGCCAGCAGTTACATCAGGGGAGGGACAGATACGCAGTATTTT. This gives the protein CASSYIRGGTDTQYF.